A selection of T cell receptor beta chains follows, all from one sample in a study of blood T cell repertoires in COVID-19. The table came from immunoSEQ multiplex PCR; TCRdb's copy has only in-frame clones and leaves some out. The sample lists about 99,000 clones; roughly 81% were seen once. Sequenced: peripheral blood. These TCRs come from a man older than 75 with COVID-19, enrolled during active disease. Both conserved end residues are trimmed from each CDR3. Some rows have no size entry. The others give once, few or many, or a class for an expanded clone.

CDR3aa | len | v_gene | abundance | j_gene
ASSESGLRDTQY | 12 | TRBV10-1 | - | TRBJ2-3
ASAGGDRGSETQY | 13 | TRBV11-1 | - | TRBJ2-5
SVGQDYGYT | 9 | TRBV29-1 | - | TRBJ1-2
ASNPSWDRNNEKLF | 14 | TRBV6-6 | - | TRBJ1-4
ASSETGGSEKLF | 12 | TRBV10-2 | - | TRBJ1-4
ASSLSQGYGYT | 11 | TRBV27 | few | TRBJ1-2
ASSSPTSNTEAF | 12 | TRBV5-1 | few | TRBJ1-1
ASSIQGTGANYGYT | 14 | TRBV19 | - | TRBJ1-2
ASSEAQRTNEKLF | 13 | TRBV6-1 | - | TRBJ1-4
ATSRGDNQGTDTQY | 14 | TRBV15 | - | TRBJ2-3
ASSLTTGLRADTQY | 14 | TRBV7-3 | - | TRBJ2-3
ASSPGGRWDTQY | 12 | TRBV11-3 | once | TRBJ2-3
ASSYSRLPGIEQY | 13 | TRBV6-5 | - | TRBJ2-7
ATSRGLMNTEAF | 12 | TRBV15 | - | TRBJ1-1
ATCQGRGEYNEQF | 13 | TRBV15 | once | TRBJ2-1
ASSVGGPGANTEAF | 14 | TRBV2 | - | TRBJ1-1
ASSFRVLNTEAF | 12 | TRBV5-1 | - | TRBJ1-1
ASEKGGRTEAF | 11 | TRBV6-5 | - | TRBJ1-1
ASSSPTGLPY | 10 | TRBV7-2 | - | TRBJ2-7
ASSFQGGNTEAF | 12 | TRBV9 | - | TRBJ1-1
ASSPGSNTEAF | 11 | TRBV6-5 | once | TRBJ1-1
ACRLGTGRET | 10 | TRBV30 | - | TRBJ1-2
ASSQLQGDNSPLH | 13 | TRBV4-2 | - | TRBJ1-6
ASSLGLLSGFEQY | 13 | TRBV7-2 | - | TRBJ2-7
ASSQEWTDTDTQY | 13 | TRBV4-1 | - | TRBJ2-3
AWSVKLTGGSETQY | 14 | TRBV30 | - | TRBJ2-5
ASSSNQGVGEQY | 12 | TRBV4-3 | - | TRBJ2-7
ASSLFRNEAF | 10 | TRBV7-2 | - | TRBJ1-1
ASSSARGNSPLH | 12 | TRBV19 | - | TRBJ1-6
ASSVADRGNSPLH | 13 | TRBV9 | once | TRBJ1-6
ASSEGETGGNTIY | 13 | TRBV25-1 | - | TRBJ1-3
ASSYPDSYGYT | 11 | TRBV6-2/TRBV6-3 | few | TRBJ1-2
ASSISGGTSEQY | 12 | TRBV19 | - | TRBJ2-7
ASSLAVAGVETQY | 13 | TRBV5-6 | - | TRBJ2-5
ASSFSAGYGETQY | 13 | TRBV11-2 | - | TRBJ2-5
ASSIYGTGGNEQF | 13 | TRBV19 | few | TRBJ2-1
ASSYSSDRHTGELF | 14 | TRBV6-6 | - | TRBJ2-2
ASSPPGTGGYNEQF | 14 | TRBV7-2 | - | TRBJ2-1
ASSDRLAVNEQF | 12 | TRBV7-2 | - | TRBJ2-1
ASRQGGYGYT | 10 | TRBV3-1/TRBV3-2 | - | TRBJ1-2
ASSLDPSSYNEQF | 13 | TRBV7-2 | - | TRBJ2-1
ASSYSKPGFREQY | 13 | TRBV6-6 | - | TRBJ2-7
ASTSGAKMAEAF | 12 | TRBV19 | - | TRBJ1-1
ASSPGLHNEQF | 11 | TRBV27 | - | TRBJ2-1
SVEWTGLGGNTIY | 13 | TRBV29-1 | - | TRBJ1-3
ASSEIGLAGSGEQF | 14 | TRBV2 | - | TRBJ2-1